This entry is about one TCR beta chain. V lost 5 bases and J lost 9; bases outside the gene matches: 0. This CDR3 has 12 residues. The germline gives CDR1 MDHEN, CDR2 SYDVKM. The sample comes from a study of blood T cell repertoires in COVID-19. Across the study: Samples came from the United States, Italy and Spain, spanning acute and convalescent COVID-19. The cDNA or gDNA used as material had been derived from T cells, B-cell-depleted T cells, or PBMCs.

TCRdb's table, derived via immunoSEQ multiplex PCR, lists solely in-frame clones and lacks some. This table has 160,000 or so clones, roughly 80% appearing once. The chain employs TRBV28 and TRBJ2-1, with 11 bases that match TRBD2. Sequencing input: peripheral blood. This clonotype originated in a woman aged 80 or older with acute or convalescent COVID-19. In nucleotides, the CDR3 is TGTGCCAGCAGTACTAGCGGGAGTGAGCAGTTCTTC. Protein: CASSTSGSEQFF.